A selection of T cell receptor beta chains follows, all from one sample in a study of shared T cell receptors in the human thymus. Sequencing was performed with immunoSEQ multiplex PCR; in TCRdb, only in-frame clones are kept and a portion is missing. The data hold approximately 580,000 clones, with around 78% observed a single time. The same data also went into a second study, on human thymus T cells.

The sequenced sample was thymocytes. The receptor source for this set is a boy younger than two with a congenital heart defect. The CDR3 runs from the conserved cysteine through the conserved F or W. A D gene is named only where the DNA matches it firmly. Part of the rows lack a size; the others show once, few, many or a class for expanded clones.

D	V	J	size	DNA	CDR3
TRBD2	TRBV9	TRBJ2-7	NA	TGTGCCAGCAGCCCGCATGGGGCTAGCGGTCCCTACGAGCAGTACTTC	CASSPHGASGPYEQYF
NA	TRBV9	TRBJ1-1	NA	TGTGCCAGCAGCGTGGGGGGGGCCCTGAACACTGAAGCTTTCTTT	CASSVGGALNTEAFF
NA	TRBV25-1	TRBJ1-1	NA	TGTGCCAGCAGCAGGGTTGGGAAGGGCACTGAAGCTTTCTTT	CASSRVGKGTEAFF
TRBD2	TRBV29-1	TRBJ2-3	NA	TGCAGCGTTGATCCTTGGGGCGAACCGGGACTAGCGGGAGTCGGGTGGGCAGATACGCAGTATTTT	CSVDPWGEPGLAGVGWADTQYF
NA	TRBV27	TRBJ2-1	NA	TGTGCCAGCAGTCCCACCCCGGACAGCTACAATGAGCAGTTCTTC	CASSPTPDSYNEQFF
TRBD2	TRBV28	TRBJ2-1	few	TGTGCCAGCAGTCTTACTAGCGGGAGCTCCTACAATGAGCAGTTCTTC	CASSLTSGSSYNEQFF
TRBD1	TRBV5-6	TRBJ2-1	NA	TGTGCCAGCAGCACGGACAGGGGCGGTGAGCAGTTCTTC	CASSTDRGGEQFF
NA	TRBV15	TRBJ2-3	few	TGTGCCACCAGCAGAGATTCGGCGGGACTGAACGCAGATACGCAGTATTTT	CATSRDSAGLNADTQYF
NA	TRBV4-2	TRBJ2-7	NA	TGTGCCAGCAGCCAAGATGCGCAGGACTACGAGCAGTACTTC	CASSQDAQDYEQYF
NA	TRBV7-2	TRBJ2-1	few	TGTGCCAGCAGCTTAATTGTTGGGACAAGACCCTACAATGAGCAGTTCTTC	CASSLIVGTRPYNEQFF
NA	TRBV7-2	TRBJ2-5	NA	TGTGCCAGCAGCTTACGCAGTCAGACCCAGTACTTC	CASSLRSQTQYF
TRBD1	TRBV6-6	TRBJ1-5	few	TGTGCCAGCACCGACGGCAGGGGGCGGAATCAGCCCCAGCATTTT	CASTDGRGRNQPQHF
NA	TRBV7-2	TRBJ2-3	once	TGTGCCAGCAGCTTAGAAGCTAAGCGGCCAGCGGTCCCAGATACGCAGTATTTT	CASSLEAKRPAVPDTQYF
TRBD1	TRBV6-1	TRBJ2-3	NA	TGTGCCAGCAGGGCGACAGGGGAAGATACGCAGTATTTT	CASRATGEDTQYF
TRBD2	TRBV27	TRBJ2-7	NA	TGTGCCAGCAGCCCCGAAGTGGGCGGGAGGGCTCCCTACGAGCAGTACTTC	CASSPEVGGRAPYEQYF
TRBD2	TRBV11-3	TRBJ2-7	NA	TGTGCCAGCAGCCCAGGGACTAGCTCGGAGGGGGTCCACGAGCAGTACTTC	CASSPGTSSEGVHEQYF
NA	TRBV29-1	TRBJ2-4	NA	TGCAGGTGGCCCATAAACATTCAGTACTTC	CRWPINIQYF
NA	TRBV10-2	TRBJ2-2	few	TGCGCCAGCAGTGAACAGGTTTCGAACACCGGGGAGCTGTTTTTT	CASSEQVSNTGELFF
TRBD1	TRBV15	TRBJ1-4	NA	TGTGCCACCAGCAGGGGGACAGGACGGGAAAAACTGTTTTTT	CATSRGTGREKLFF
TRBD2	TRBV28	TRBJ2-7	NA	TGTGCCAGCAGTTTAGGGCCTAGCGGGAGCTACGAGCAGTACTTC	CASSLGPSGSYEQYF
NA	TRBV25-1	TRBJ2-3	NA	TGTGCCAGCAGCATGAGGGCTGGCAGAAGCACAGATACGCAGTATTTT	CASSMRAGRSTDTQYF
NA	TRBV5-6	TRBJ1-2	NA	TGTGCCAGCAGCGGCGGGGAAGGGCAGGATTACGGCTACACCTTC	CASSGGEGQDYGYTF
TRBD2	TRBV4-2	TRBJ2-1	few	TGTGCCAGCAGCCTGTACCAACTAGCGGGTTCCTACAATGAGCAGTTCTTC	CASSLYQLAGSYNEQFF
NA	TRBV10-3	TRBJ2-7	NA	TGTGCCATCAGTCCTGGCAGGGCCCCCTACGAGCAGTACTTC	CAISPGRAPYEQYF
TRBD1	TRBV23-1	TRBJ1-2	NA	TGCGCCAGCCCAACCAAGGGACAGGGGAGGTATGGCTACACCTTC	CASPTKGQGRYGYTF
NA	TRBV6-5	TRBJ2-3	NA	TGTGCCAGCAGTTACTCGGGCCTAGTAGCGGATACGCAGTATTTT	CASSYSGLVADTQYF
NA	TRBV25-1	TRBJ1-2	once	TGTGCCAGCAGTGAATATGAAGAAGGGGACTATGGCTACACCTTC	CASSEYEEGDYGYTF
TRBD1	TRBV20-1	TRBJ1-1	NA	TGCAGTGCTACCGACAGGGAGGCTTTCTTT	CSATDREAFF
TRBD2	TRBV5-5	TRBJ2-1	NA	TGTGCCAGCAGCCCTGGCGAGCGGGAGAAGAATGAGCAGTTCTTC	CASSPGEREKNEQFF
TRBD1	TRBV28	TRBJ2-2	few	TGTGCCAGCATAACAGGGGGTATCACCGGGGAGCTGTTTTTT	CASITGGITGELFF
TRBD2	TRBV30	TRBJ2-7	NA	TGTGCCTGGAGTGTACTGGCGACTAGCGGGAGTGCCCACGAGCAGTACTTC	CAWSVLATSGSAHEQYF
TRBD1	TRBV30	TRBJ2-2	few	TGTGCCTGGAGTGTGACAGGGGAGCACGGGGAGCTGTTTTTT	CAWSVTGEHGELFF
TRBD2	TRBV30	TRBJ2-7	NA	TGTGCCCGGGGACTAGCGGGAGGGCCCTACGAGCAGTACTTC	CARGLAGGPYEQYF
TRBD2	TRBV6-4	TRBJ2-3	NA	TGTGCCAGCAGTGACTCGACAGAGCGGGGCGATACGCAGTATTTT	CASSDSTERGDTQYF
NA	TRBV6-4	TRBJ2-3	NA	TGTGCCAGCGTGGGACTTACCACAGATACGCAGTATTTT	CASVGLTTDTQYF
NA	TRBV7-6	TRBJ1-1	NA	TGTGCCAGCAGCTCAGGGACAAATCTGGTGAACACTGAAGCTTTCTTT	CASSSGTNLVNTEAFF
TRBD2	TRBV7-9	TRBJ2-7	NA	TGTGCCAGCAGCACAATCCCGGGACTAGCGGGGGAATCCTACGAGCAGTACTTC	CASSTIPGLAGESYEQYF
NA	TRBV10-3	TRBJ1-2	NA	TGTGCCATCAGTGAGTCGAGCACAGACTATGGCTACACCTTC	CAISESSTDYGYTF
NA	TRBV4-2	TRBJ2-2	NA	TGTGCCAGCAGCCAAGATCAAGGGGGTCGGAACACCGGGGAGCTGTTTTTT	CASSQDQGGRNTGELFF
NA	TRBV14	TRBJ1-1	NA	TGTGCCAGCAGCCAAGTGGGGGGGGGACACATGAACACTGAAGCTTTCTTT	CASSQVGGGHMNTEAFF
NA	TRBV25-1	TRBJ1-3	NA	TGTGCCAGCAGTGAATATATCCCGACAGCCCCGGGAAACACCATATATTTT	CASSEYIPTAPGNTIYF
NA	TRBV19	TRBJ1-2	NA	TGTGCCAGTAGTCCCCCGGGACACCCTGACTATGGCTACACCTTC	CASSPPGHPDYGYTF
TRBD2	TRBV11-2	TRBJ2-7	NA	TGTGCCAGCAGCTTAGGGGGCCGACTAGCGGGAGTTGGGTACGAGCAGTACTTC	CASSLGGRLAGVGYEQYF
NA	TRBV25-1	TRBJ2-2	NA	TGTGCCAGCCAGGGTGGAACCGGGGAGCTGTTTTTT	CASQGGTGELFF
NA	TRBV7-9	TRBJ1-1	NA	TGTGCCAGCAGCCCGCTACAGGGTAGAAACACTGAAGCTTTCTTT	CASSPLQGRNTEAFF